The present T cell receptor (beta chain) was sequenced within a study of PD-L1 blockade in urothelial cancer. Study at large: Patients began atezolizumab, 1,200 mg intravenously every 3 weeks, around 2014. In the patient group, twenty-five of 29 were males with bladder-origin urothelial cancer.

Trimming removed 7 bases from V and 1 base from J, with 10 bases in between. Germline loops: CDR1 SQVTM, CDR2 ANQGSEA. The CDR3 extends over 12 amino acids. The time point denotes: peripheral blood 6 weeks after treatment start. Assay used: immunoSEQ multiplex PCR; TCRdb lists only in-frame clones, some missing. The sample lists about 30,000 clones; approximately 90% were seen once. This material consisted of PBMCs, taken around atezolizumab (anti-PD-L1) treatment. The chain uses TRBV29-1 and TRBJ1-1, with D possibly being TRBD1 (5 bases). The sequence was obtained from a man older than 75 with urothelial cancer. The CDR3 region has the DNA TGCAGCGACAGGACGTGGAACACTGAAGCTTTCTTT. It specifies CSDRTWNTEAFF.